This T cell receptor beta chain was documented in a study of cytomegalovirus exposure and HLA in healthy donors (TCRdb year 2017). Describing the broader study: The 550 to 750 repertoires of the first cohort and the approximately 110 validation repertoires were produced on the same platform, according to a later analysis. The study combined high-throughput TCR immunosequencing, statistical association of individual TCRs with disease status, and machine learning to predict cytomegalovirus infection status. Besides the first cohort of approximately 670 subjects, a separate validation cohort made up of 120 different subjects was used. The study aimed to test whether signatures of past pathogen exposure could be identified by cataloging public T cell receptors.

The CDR1 and CDR2 encoded by the germline V gene (reference sequence) are LNHNV and YYDKDF. V is reduced by 5 bases and J by 4 bases, leaving a spacing of 10 bases between them. Counted from cysteine to phenylalanine, this CDR3 has 13 amino acids. Of all the DNA, just the CDR3 is kept, 39 bases in frame from base 1. Points the paper makes about the study in general: All 110 or so repertoires were used to score co-occurrence in the validation cohort in a later analysis, because that analysis had no HLA typing for the cohort. In vitro tests confirmed that a few of the cytomegalovirus-associated TCR beta chains recognize cytomegalovirus antigens. Cytomegalovirus status was reported to be diagnosed by the classifier with high specificity and sensitivity in both the original and validation cohorts. While some public TCRs were present in many individuals, most TCR sequences turned up only very rarely across donors. In a later analysis, TCRs clustered in the first cohort were found to also tend to co-occur in the 110 or so validation repertoires, with approximately 94% of cluster scores above 0. In the study, approximately 150 TCR beta chains were listed as associated with cytomegalovirus. The authors suggested that the approach could potentially be generalized to other disease states and immunological phenotypes.

Donors formed part of the validation cohort, which comprised 120 subjects and was distinct from the first cohort of 666 subjects. Points on this clone: The clone's antigen remains unknown. There are no base qualities to consult, and no much larger clone falls within one base.

Library preparation employed the immunoSEQ multiplex PCR assay. Turning to the authors' computational methods: A statistical classification framework was built to diagnose cytomegalovirus status from the catalog of TCR beta chain sequences. Held by TCRdb, this immuneACCESS table contains in-frame sequences only and omits some clones. Under half of the omission traces to an unresolved V gene where checked; the cause of the rest is unknown. The DNA gave D and trimming, while V, J and clone size come from that table. Across this sample there are approximately 270,000 clones, with 90% seen only once. The ten largest clones take up under 0.4% of the sample.

The receptor was derived from a woman under 30 in good health and CMV-seronegative. The V gene is TRBV15 and the J gene is TRBJ2-3; 6 matching bases give a weak D call of TRBD2. Sequenced input: PBMCs. This receptor carries the CDR3 CATSVGGADTQYF. The nucleotide sequence is TGTGCCACCAGCGTGGGCGGGGCAGATACGCAGTATTTT.